This T cell receptor (beta chain) is drawn from a study of blood T cell repertoires in COVID-19. For the study at large: Collection of acute and convalescent COVID-19 samples took place in the United States, Italy and Spain.

Assignment of participants to cohorts was predicated upon participant-reported clinical history. Donors in Cohort 3 who had recovered were those with two negative PCRs, healthcare professional clearance, or resolution of their symptoms. Original processing methods: How many nucleated cells were present was estimated from reference gene primer amplification. TCRdb's copy holds only in-frame clones and misses some; the assay was immunoSEQ multiplex PCR. The DNA gave D and trimming, while V, J and clone size come from that table. This sample has over 300,000 clones; approximately 91% occur once, and the top ten carry roughly a tenth. Per the germline V gene, CDR1 is MNHEY and CDR2 is SVGAGI. This CDR3 comprises 16 residues. The V end was cut by 0 bases, the J end by 4 bases, with 13 bases between.

Sequencing was carried out using PBMCs or T cells enriched from blood (not recorded which). This TCR came from a middle-aged woman who had recovered from COVID-19. The chain joins TRBV6-5 to TRBJ2-1; the D gene is possibly TRBD1 (5 bases). This CDR3 is CASSYSPGNLYNEQFF. The DNA of the CDR3 is TGTGCCAGCAGTTACTCCCCAGGGAACCTTTACAATGAGCAGTTCTTC.